The next 18 T cell receptor beta chains were all read from a single sample in a study of PD-L1 blockade in urothelial cancer. TCRdb's table, derived via immunoSEQ multiplex PCR, lists solely in-frame clones and lacks some. The data show 70,000 or so clones, about 85% seen once. The sample in question was PBMCs, obtained around atezolizumab (anti-PD-L1) treatment. These receptors were collected from an older man with urothelial cancer.

The V gene is TRBV13, the J gene TRBJ2-5, with TRBD2 matching 9 bases. The CDR3 length is 16 residues. The V gene's germline CDR1 is PRHDT and CDR2 FYEKMQ (reference sequence). J was trimmed by 0 bases and V by 1 base; bases with no gene match: 3. As DNA, the CDR3 is TGTGCCAGCAGCTTAGAGGCGGGAGGGTACCAAGAGACCCAGTACTTC. Protein: CASSLEAGGYQETQYF.

The chain combines TRBV5-5 with TRBJ2-4; D ambiguous. Looked up from germline, CDR1 is SGHKS and CDR2 is YYEKEE (reference sequence). Between the trimmed V and J ends, which lost 4 bases and 3 bases, there was a span of 11 bases. This CDR3 spans 14 amino acids. CDR3 sequence (DNA): TGTGCCAGCAGCCCCTCTCCGGGCAAAAACATTCAGTACTTC. Its protein is CASSPSPGKNIQYF. The variable domain in full, completed from reference TRBV5-5 and TRBJ2-4, reads DAGVTQSPTHLIKTRGQQVTLRCSPISGHKSVSWYQQVLGQGPQFIFQYYEKEERGRGNFPDRFSARQFPNYSSELNVNALLLGDSALYLCASSPSPGKNIQYFGAGTRLSVL.

The chain's CDR3 is CASSPRQGNTGELFF. The CDR3 DNA reads as TGTGCCAGCAGCCCTCGACAGGGTAACACCGGGGAGCTGTTTTTT. The chain links TRBV14 to TRBJ2-2; TRBD1 agrees at 7 bases. This CDR3 spans 15 amino acids. Looked up from germline, CDR1 is SGHDN and CDR2 is FVKESK. Trimming at V came to 4 bases and at J to 2 bases, leaving 4 bases not matched to a gene. Drawing the rest from reference TRBV14 and TRBJ2-2, the complete variable domain is EAGVTQFPSHSVIEKGQTVTLRCDPISGHDNLYWYRRVMGKEIKFLLHFVKESKQDESGMPNNRFLAERTGGTYSTLKVQPAELEDSGVYFCASSPRQGNTGELFFGEGSRLTVL.

This clone occurred a few times. The CDR3 DNA is TGTGCCAGCAGCACTTCGGGACAGGCAAATGAAAAACTGTTTTTT. Protein sequence: CASSTSGQANEKLFF. The chain carries TRBV7-9 and TRBJ1-4; 8 nucleotides agree with TRBD1. The germline gives CDR1 SEHNR, CDR2 FQNEAQ (reference sequence). CDR3 length: 15 residues. J gave up 5 bases and V 5 bases, and 7 bases lay outside the gene matches.

The chain combines TRBV18 with TRBJ2-2; 10 bases are shared with TRBD1. J lost 5 bases, V lost 8 bases, and 5 bases had no gene match. This CDR3 spans 14 amino acids. Per germline, CDR1 KGHSH and CDR2 LQKENI. The CDR3 region is CASTRDRGTGELFF. CDR3 in DNA: TGTGCCAGCACGAGGGACAGGGGAACCGGGGAGCTGTTTTTT.

The rearrangement links TRBV19 to TRBJ1-2; TRBD1 aligns across 12 bases. Losses at the gene ends were 5 bases for V and 7 bases for J; bases not matched to a gene: 11. Per the germline V gene, CDR1 is LNHDA and CDR2 is SQIVND (reference sequence). The CDR3 extends over 16 amino acids. The CDR3 loop reads CASSFFPGQGAGGYTF. Here the CDR3 DNA reads TGTGCCAGTAGTTTCTTCCCGGGACAGGGGGCTGGTGGCTACACCTTC.

The rearrangement links TRBV9 to TRBJ2-4; 7 positions agree with TRBD2. The length of the CDR3 is 14 residues. Per germline, CDR1 SGDLS and CDR2 YYNGEE. J was trimmed by 7 bases and V by 0 bases; bases with no gene match: 4. CDR3 loop: CASSVEWGGNIQYF. CDR3 sequence (DNA): TGTGCCAGCAGCGTAGAGTGGGGGGGGAACATTCAGTACTTC.

The V and J genes are TRBV5-1 and TRBJ2-5, with 8 bases identical to TRBD1. Per germline, CDR1 SGHRS and CDR2 YFSETQ. Unmatched junction bases numbered 4, after V lost 3 bases and J lost 3 bases. The CDR3 runs 14 residues. The CDR3 sequence: CASSYPDREETQYF. The CDR3 bases are TGCGCCAGCAGCTACCCGGACAGGGAAGAGACCCAGTACTTC. Supplemented by reference TRBV5-1 and TRBJ2-5, the full variable domain reads KAGVTQTPRYLIKTRGQQVTLSCSPISGHRSVSWYQQTPGQGLQFLFEYFSETQRNKGNFPGRFSGRQFSNSRSEMNVSTLELGDSALYLCASSYPDREETQYFGPGTRLLVL.

The V call is TRBV19, the J call TRBJ1-5; TRBD1 matches at 8 bases. Germline CDR1 LNHDA, CDR2 SQIVND (reference sequence). V lost 6 bases, J lost 7 bases, and 14 bases stayed unmatched. CDR3 length: 16 residues. This CDR3 reads CASSTGGGMGGQPQHF. Written as DNA, the CDR3 is TGTGCCAGTAGCACAGGGGGGGGGATGGGAGGCCAGCCCCAGCATTTT.

This chain links TRBV10-3 with TRBJ1-2; no definite D call. The germline gives CDR1 ENHRY, CDR2 SYGVKD. With 2 bases removed from V and 1 base from J, the gap between germline ends came to 11 bases. The CDR3 covers 15 residues. The CDR3 DNA reads TGTGCCATCAGTGAGGAACCTCGGGGTAACTATGGCTACACCTTC. As protein: CAISEEPRGNYGYTF.

The chain joins TRBV6-5 to TRBJ2-1; 7 nucleotides line up with TRBD2. Germline values: CDR1 MNHEY, CDR2 SVGAGI. Trimming cost V 3 bases and J 5 bases; bases outside gene matches: 4. This CDR3 comprises 14 residues. CDR3 protein: CASSYGLADNEQFF. CDR3 DNA: TGTGCCAGCAGTTATGGTCTAGCGGACAATGAGCAGTTCTTC.

This clone occurred once. The V call is TRBV7-9, the J call TRBJ1-4; possibly TRBD1 for D (5 bases). Germline CDR1 reads SEHNR; CDR2 reads FQNEAQ (reference sequence). Trimming shortened V by 4 bases and J by 8 bases, and 14 bases separated the two germline ends. There are 14 residues in the CDR3. CDR3 sequence (DNA): TGTGCCAGCAGCTATCTTACAGGAGAGGAAAAACTGTTTTTT. As protein: CASSYLTGEEKLFF.

The chain employs TRBV5-4 and TRBJ2-1; 8 bases align to TRBD2. The V gene's germline CDR1 is SGHNT and CDR2 YYREEE (reference sequence). The CDR3 contains 13 residues. Trimming took 0 bases from V and 7 from J; bases not matched to a gene: 0. CDR3 nucleotide sequence: TGTGCCAGCAGCTTGGCTAGCGGGAATGAGCAGTTCTTC. Residues: CASSLASGNEQFF.

This sequence joins TRBV11-1 and TRBJ2-1, with 8 nucleotides matching TRBD1. The V gene end was trimmed by 1 base and the J gene end by 1 base; junction bases not matched to a gene: 12. Germline CDR1 SGHAT, CDR2 FQDESV (reference sequence). This CDR3 comprises 19 residues. The CDR3 protein is CASSLGPTGATTSYNEQFF. The CDR3 nucleotides are TGTGCCAGCAGCTTAGGCCCGACAGGGGCCACCACTTCCTACAATGAGCAGTTCTTC.

The V gene is TRBV4-1, the J gene TRBJ1-2; D might be TRBD1 (6 bases). This CDR3 has 13 amino acids. Trimming removed 5 bases at V and 7 bases at J, with 14 bases between. Germline-derived CDR1 and CDR2 are MGHRA and YSYEKL. Written as DNA, the CDR3 is TGCGCCAGCAGCACTCACAGGGAGGGTGGCTACACCTTC. It translates to CASSTHREGGYTF.

The chain couples TRBV7-3 to TRBJ2-2; D is unclear. V was pared by 2 bases and J by 3 bases, with 7 bases between. Germline V gene lookup returns CDR1 SGHTA and CDR2 FQGTGA. There are 14 residues in the CDR3. CDR3 DNA sequence: TGTGCCAGCAGCTTACAGGCGTACACCGGGGAGCTGTTTTTT. Translating gives CASSLQAYTGELFF.

This chain connects TRBV5-4 to TRBJ1-5; D unresolved. Trimming shortened V by 0 bases and J by 4 bases, and 5 bases separated the two germline ends. The CDR3 is 13 amino acids. Germline-derived CDR1 and CDR2 are SGHNT and YYREEE (reference sequence). The CDR3 nucleotides are TGTGCCAGCAGCTTGGCGGGGAATCAGCCCCAGCATTTT. Amino acid sequence: CASSLAGNQPQHF.

In regard to this clone: Mismatch with germline at one junction end may stem from a read error. The rearrangement links TRBV29-1 to TRBJ2-1; 9 positions match TRBD1. The CDR3 contains 14 residues. The V gene's germline CDR1 is SQVTM and CDR2 ANQGSEA. CDR3 DNA sequence: TGCAGCGTCCGACGGACAGGGGCCTATAATGAGCAGTTCTTC. Translation gives CSVRRTGAYNEQFF.